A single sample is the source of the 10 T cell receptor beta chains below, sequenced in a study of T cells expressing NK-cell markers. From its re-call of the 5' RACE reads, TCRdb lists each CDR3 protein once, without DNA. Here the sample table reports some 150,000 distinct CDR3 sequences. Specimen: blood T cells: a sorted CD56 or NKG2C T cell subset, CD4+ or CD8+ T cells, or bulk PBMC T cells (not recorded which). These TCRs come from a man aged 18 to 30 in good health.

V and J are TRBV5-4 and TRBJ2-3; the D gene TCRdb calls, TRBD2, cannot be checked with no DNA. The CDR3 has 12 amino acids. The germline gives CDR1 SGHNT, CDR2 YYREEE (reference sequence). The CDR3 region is CAGTSGTDTQYF.

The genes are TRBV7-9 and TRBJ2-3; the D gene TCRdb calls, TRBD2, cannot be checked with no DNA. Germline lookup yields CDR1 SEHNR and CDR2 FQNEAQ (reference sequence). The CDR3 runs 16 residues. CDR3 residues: CASVNLKGSGRDTQYF.

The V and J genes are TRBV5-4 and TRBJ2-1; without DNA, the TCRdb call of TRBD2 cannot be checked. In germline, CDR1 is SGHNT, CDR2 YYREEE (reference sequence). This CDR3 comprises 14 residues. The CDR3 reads CASSWELVNNEQFF.

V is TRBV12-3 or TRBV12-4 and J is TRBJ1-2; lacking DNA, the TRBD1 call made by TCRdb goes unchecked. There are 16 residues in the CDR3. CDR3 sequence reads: CASSPGRSIPLLGYTF.

The CDR3 protein is CASSLTRTSANNEQFF. This sequence joins TRBV27 and TRBJ2-1; TCRdb's D gene call, TRBD2, goes unchecked for lack of DNA. The CDR3 runs to 16 residues. Germline V gives CDR1 MNHEY, CDR2 SMNVEV (reference sequence).

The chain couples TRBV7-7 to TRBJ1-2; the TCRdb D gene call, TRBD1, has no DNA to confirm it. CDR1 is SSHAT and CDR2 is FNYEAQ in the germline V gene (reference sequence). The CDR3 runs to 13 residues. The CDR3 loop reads CASFFTGDYGYTF.

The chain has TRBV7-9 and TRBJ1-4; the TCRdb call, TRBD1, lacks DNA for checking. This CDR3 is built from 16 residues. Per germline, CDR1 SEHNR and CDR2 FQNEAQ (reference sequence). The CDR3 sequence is CASSLVSAGANEKLFF.

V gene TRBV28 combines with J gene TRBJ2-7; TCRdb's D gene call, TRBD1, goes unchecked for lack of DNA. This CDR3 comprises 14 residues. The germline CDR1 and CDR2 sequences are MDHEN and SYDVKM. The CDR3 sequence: CASSLLTGSYEQYF.

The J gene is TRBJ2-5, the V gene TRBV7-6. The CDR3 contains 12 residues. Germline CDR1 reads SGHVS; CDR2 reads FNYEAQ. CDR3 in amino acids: CASSSFWETQYF.

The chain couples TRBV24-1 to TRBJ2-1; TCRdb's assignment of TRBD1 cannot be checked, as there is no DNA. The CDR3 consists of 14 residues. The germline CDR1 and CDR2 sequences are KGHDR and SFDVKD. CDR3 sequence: CATSDLTGYNEQFF.